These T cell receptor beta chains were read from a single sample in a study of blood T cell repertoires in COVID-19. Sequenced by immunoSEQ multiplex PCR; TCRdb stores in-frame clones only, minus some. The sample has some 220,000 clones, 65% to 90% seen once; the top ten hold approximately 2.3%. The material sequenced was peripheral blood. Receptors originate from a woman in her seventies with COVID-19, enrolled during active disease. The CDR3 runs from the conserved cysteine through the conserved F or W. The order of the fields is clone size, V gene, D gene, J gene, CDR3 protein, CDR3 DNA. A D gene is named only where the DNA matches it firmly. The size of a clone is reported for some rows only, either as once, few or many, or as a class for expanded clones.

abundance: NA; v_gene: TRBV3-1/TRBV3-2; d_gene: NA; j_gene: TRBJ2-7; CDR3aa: CASSQGPQGSYEQYF; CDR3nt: TGTGCCAGCAGCCAAGGTCCCCAGGGCAGTTACGAGCAGTACTTC
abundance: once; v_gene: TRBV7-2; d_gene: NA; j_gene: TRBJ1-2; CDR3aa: CASSSSGGGAGYGYTF; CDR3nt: TGTGCCAGCAGCTCTAGTGGGGGGGGCGCCGGCTATGGCTACACCTTC
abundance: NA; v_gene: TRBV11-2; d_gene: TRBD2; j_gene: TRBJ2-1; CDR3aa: CASRSSTSGSYNEQFF; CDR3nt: TGTGCCAGCAGAAGTTCGACTAGCGGGTCCTACAATGAGCAGTTCTTC
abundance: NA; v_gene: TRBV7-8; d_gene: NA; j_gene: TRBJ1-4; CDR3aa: CASSTFSGGEKLFF; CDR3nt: TGTGCCAGCAGCACATTCTCCGGGGGAGAAAAACTGTTTTTT
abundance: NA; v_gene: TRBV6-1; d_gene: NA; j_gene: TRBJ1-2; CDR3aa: CASSESRQGSGYTF; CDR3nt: TGTGCCAGCAGTGAGAGTCGGCAGGGGAGCGGCTACACCTTC
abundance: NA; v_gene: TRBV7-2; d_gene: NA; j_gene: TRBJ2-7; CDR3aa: CASSLEIRQKTYEQYF; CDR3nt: TGTGCCAGCAGCTTAGAAATCCGACAGAAAACCTACGAGCAGTACTTC
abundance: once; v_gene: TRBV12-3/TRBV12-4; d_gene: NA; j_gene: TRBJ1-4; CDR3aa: CASSLSYLLFF; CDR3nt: TGTGCCAGCAGTTTGAGCTACCTACTGTTTTTT
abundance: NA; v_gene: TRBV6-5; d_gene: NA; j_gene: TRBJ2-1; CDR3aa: CASSSRGDGGYNEQFF; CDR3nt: TGTGCCAGCAGTTCCCGGGGAGACGGGGGATACAATGAGCAGTTCTTC
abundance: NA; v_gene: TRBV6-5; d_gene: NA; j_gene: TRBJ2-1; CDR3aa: CASSYSIMSSYNEQFF; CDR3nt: TGTGCCAGCAGTTACTCGATTATGAGCTCCTACAATGAGCAGTTCTTC
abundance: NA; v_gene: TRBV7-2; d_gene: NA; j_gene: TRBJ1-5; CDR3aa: CASSFSFAGVPSNQPQHF; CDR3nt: TGTGCCAGCAGCTTTAGTTTTGCTGGAGTACCTAGCAATCAGCCCCAGCATTTT
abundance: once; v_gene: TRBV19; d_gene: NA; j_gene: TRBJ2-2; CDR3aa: CASSIASGVELFF; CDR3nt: TGTGCCAGTAGTATAGCCTCAGGGGTGGAGCTGTTTTTT
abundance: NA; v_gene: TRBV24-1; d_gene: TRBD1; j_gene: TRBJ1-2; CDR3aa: CATSDGTGGNYGYTF; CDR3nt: TGTGCCACCAGTGATGGGACAGGGGGTAACTATGGCTACACCTTC
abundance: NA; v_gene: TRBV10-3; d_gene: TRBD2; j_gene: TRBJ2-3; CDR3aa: CAIRPGLAPDTQYF; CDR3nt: TGTGCCATCAGGCCGGGACTAGCCCCAGATACGCAGTATTTT
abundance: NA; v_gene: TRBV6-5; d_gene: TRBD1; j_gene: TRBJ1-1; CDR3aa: CASSRTGGNTEAFF; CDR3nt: TGTGCCAGCAGTCGGACAGGGGGAAACACTGAAGCTTTCTTT
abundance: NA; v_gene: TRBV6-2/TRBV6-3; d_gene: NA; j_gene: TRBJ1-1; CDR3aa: CASSWGGGDTEAFF; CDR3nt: TGTGCCAGCAGTTGGGGAGGGGGTGACACTGAAGCTTTCTTT
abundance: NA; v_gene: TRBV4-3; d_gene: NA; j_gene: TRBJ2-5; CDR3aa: CASSQDLLPRGETQYF; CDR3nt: TGCGCCAGCAGCCAAGATTTGCTCCCCCGAGGAGAGACCCAGTACTTC
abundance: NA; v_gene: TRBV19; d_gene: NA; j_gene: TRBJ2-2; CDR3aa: CASSIRYTGELFF; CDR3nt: TGTGCCAGTAGTATTCGGTACACCGGGGAGCTGTTTTTT
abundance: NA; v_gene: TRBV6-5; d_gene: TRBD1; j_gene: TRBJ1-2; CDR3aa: CASSLKGTVYGYTF; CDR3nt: TGTGCCAGCAGCTTAAAGGGGACAGTCTATGGCTACACCTTC
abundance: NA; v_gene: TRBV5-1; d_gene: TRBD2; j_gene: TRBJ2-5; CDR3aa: CASSLGPVLAGGGETQYF; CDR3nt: TGCGCCAGCAGCTTGGGGCCTGTACTAGCGGGGGGAGGAGAGACCCAGTACTTC
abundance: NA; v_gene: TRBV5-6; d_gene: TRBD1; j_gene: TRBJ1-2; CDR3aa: CASTPGTGLGYTF; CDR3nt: TGTGCCAGCACCCCCGGGACAGGGTTAGGCTACACCTTC
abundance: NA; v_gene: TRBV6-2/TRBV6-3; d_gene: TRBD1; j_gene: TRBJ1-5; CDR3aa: CASSPDRGWYSNQPQHF; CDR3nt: TGTGCCAGCAGCCCCGACAGGGGGTGGTATAGCAATCAGCCCCAGCATTTT
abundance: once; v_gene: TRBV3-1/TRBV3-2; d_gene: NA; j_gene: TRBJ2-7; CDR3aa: CASSQVHYYEQYF; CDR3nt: TGTGCCAGCAGCCAAGTACACTACTACGAGCAGTACTTC
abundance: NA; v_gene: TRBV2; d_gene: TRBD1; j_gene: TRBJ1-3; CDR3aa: CASSEDRTSGNTIYF; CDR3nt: TGTGCCAGCAGTGAGGACAGGACCTCTGGAAACACCATATATTTT
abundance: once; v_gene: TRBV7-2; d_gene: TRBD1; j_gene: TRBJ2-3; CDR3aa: CASSLGVRGYTDTQYF; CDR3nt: TGTGCCAGCAGCTTAGGGGTCAGGGGGTACACAGATACGCAGTATTTT
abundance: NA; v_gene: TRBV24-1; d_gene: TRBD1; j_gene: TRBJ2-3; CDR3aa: CATSDVGQADTQYF; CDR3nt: TGTGCCACCAGTGATGTTGGACAGGCAGATACGCAGTATTTT
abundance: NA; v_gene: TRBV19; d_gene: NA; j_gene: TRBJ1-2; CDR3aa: CASSILGLAGFAGYTF; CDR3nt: TGTGCCAGTAGTATTTTGGGCCTGGCAGGGTTCGCTGGCTACACCTTC
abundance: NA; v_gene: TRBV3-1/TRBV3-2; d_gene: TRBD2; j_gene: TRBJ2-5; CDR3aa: CASSPGLAEWETQYF; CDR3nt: TGTGCCAGCAGCCCCGGACTAGCGGAATGGGAGACCCAGTACTTC
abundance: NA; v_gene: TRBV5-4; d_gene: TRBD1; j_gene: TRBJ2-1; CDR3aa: CASSTPTGDEQFF; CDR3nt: TGTGCCAGCAGCACCCCGACAGGGGATGAGCAGTTCTTC
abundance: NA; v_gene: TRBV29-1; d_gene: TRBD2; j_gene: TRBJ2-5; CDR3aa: CSVLSVSGSPETQYF; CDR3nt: TGCAGCGTTCTTTCAGTGAGCGGGAGTCCCGAGACCCAGTACTTC
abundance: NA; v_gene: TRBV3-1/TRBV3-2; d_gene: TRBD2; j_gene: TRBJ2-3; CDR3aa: CASSQDYFGTSGGSVPDTQYF; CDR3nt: TGTGCCAGCAGCCAAGATTACTTCGGGACTAGCGGGGGGTCCGTGCCAGATACGCAGTATTTT
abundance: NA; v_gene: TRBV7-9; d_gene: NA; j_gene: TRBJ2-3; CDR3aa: CASSLVQGGDTQYF; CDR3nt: TGTGCCAGCAGCTTAGTACAGGGTGGGGATACGCAGTATTTT
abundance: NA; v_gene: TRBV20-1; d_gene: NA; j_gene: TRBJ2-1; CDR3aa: CSAQPEGEQFF; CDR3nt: TGCAGTGCGCAGCCGGAGGGCGAGCAGTTCTTC
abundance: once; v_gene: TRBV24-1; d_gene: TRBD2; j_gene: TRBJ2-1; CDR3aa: CATRRGGAEDNEQFF; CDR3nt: TGTGCCACCAGACGGGGGGGGGCCGAGGACAATGAGCAGTTCTTC
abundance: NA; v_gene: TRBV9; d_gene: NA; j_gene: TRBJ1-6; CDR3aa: CASSVGGGQQNSPLHF; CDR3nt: TGTGCCAGCAGCGTAGGCGGGGGACAACAAAATTCACCCCTCCACTTT
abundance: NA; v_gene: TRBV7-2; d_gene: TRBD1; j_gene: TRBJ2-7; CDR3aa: CASSLDRGVDEQYF; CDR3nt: TGTGCCAGCAGCCTTGACAGGGGAGTGGACGAGCAGTACTTC
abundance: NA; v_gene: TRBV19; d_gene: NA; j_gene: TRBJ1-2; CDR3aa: CASSIGASANYGYTF; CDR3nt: TGTGCCAGTAGTATTGGGGCCTCAGCTAACTATGGCTACACCTTC
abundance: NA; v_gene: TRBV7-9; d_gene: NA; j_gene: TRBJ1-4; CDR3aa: CASSPIRQKATNEKLFF; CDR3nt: TGTGCCAGCAGCCCAATTAGACAGAAAGCAACTAATGAAAAACTGTTTTTT
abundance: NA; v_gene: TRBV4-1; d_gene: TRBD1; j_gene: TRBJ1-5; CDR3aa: CASSPGQGRNQPQHF; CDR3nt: TGCGCCAGCAGCCCGGGACAGGGAAGGAATCAGCCCCAGCATTTT
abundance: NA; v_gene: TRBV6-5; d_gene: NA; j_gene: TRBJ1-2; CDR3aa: CASSREENYGYTF; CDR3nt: TGTGCCAGCAGTCGTGAGGAAAACTATGGCTACACCTTC
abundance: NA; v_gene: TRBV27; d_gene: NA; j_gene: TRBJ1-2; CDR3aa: CASSLSGGAEYGYTF; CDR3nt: TGTGCCAGCAGTTTATCGGGAGGGGCAGAGTATGGCTACACCTTC
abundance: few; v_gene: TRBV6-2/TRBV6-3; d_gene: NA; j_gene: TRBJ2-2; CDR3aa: CASSRTEGTGELFF; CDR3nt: TGTGCCAGCAGCCGGACAGAGGGGACCGGGGAGCTGTTTTTT
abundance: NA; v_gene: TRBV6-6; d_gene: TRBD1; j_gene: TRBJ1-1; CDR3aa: CASSRGQGEAEAFF; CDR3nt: TGTGCCAGCAGCCGGGGACAGGGGGAGGCTGAAGCTTTCTTT
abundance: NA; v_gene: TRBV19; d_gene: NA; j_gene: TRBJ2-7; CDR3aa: CASSIPRGTLGEQYF; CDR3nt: TGTGCCAGTAGTATCCCCAGGGGGACTCTCGGCGAGCAGTACTTC
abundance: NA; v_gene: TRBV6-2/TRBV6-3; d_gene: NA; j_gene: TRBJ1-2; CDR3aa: CASSSRGALIGYTF; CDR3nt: TGTGCCAGCAGTTCGCGGGGGGCGTTGATTGGCTACACCTTC
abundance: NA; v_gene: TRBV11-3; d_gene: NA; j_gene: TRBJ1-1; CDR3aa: CASSREGNTEAFF; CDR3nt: TGTGCCAGCAGTAGGGAGGGAAACACTGAAGCTTTCTTT
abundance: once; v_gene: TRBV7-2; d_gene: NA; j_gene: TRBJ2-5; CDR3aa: CASSLAGTSETQYF; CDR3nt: TGTGCCAGCAGCTTAGCGGGGACATCTGAGACCCAGTACTTC
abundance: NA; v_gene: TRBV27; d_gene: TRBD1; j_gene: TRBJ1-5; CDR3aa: CASRLGGTGAQPQHF; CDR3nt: TGTGCCAGCAGATTGGGTGGGACAGGGGCTCAGCCCCAGCATTTT
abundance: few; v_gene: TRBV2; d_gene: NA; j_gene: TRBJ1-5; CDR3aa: CASSSTGRDQPQHF; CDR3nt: TGTGCCAGCAGTTCCACAGGGCGCGATCAGCCCCAGCATTTT
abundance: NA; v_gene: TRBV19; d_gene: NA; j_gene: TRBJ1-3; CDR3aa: CASGEAPGNTIYF; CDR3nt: TGTGCCAGTGGGGAGGCTCCAGGAAACACCATATATTTT
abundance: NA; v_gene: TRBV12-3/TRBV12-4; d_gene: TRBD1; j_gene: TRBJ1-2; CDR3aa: CASKDRGHYGYTF; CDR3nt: TGTGCCAGCAAGGACAGGGGGCACTATGGCTACACCTTC
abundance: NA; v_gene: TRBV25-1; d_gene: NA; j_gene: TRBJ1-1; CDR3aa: CASRGNTEAFF; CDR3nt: TGTGCCAGTAGGGGGAACACTGAAGCTTTCTTT
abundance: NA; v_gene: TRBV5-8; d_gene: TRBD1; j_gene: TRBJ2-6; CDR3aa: CASSWGQDLQVLTF; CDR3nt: TGTGCCAGCAGCTGGGGACAGGACCTCCAAGTCCTGACTTTC
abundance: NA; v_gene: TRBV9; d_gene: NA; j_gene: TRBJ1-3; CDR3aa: CASSPAGIGSSGNTIYF; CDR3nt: TGTGCCAGCAGCCCAGCGGGTATTGGATCTTCAGGAAACACCATATATTTT
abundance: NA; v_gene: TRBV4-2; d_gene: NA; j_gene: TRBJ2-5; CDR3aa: CASSQVAGVEETQYF; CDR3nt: TGTGCCAGCAGCCAAGTTGCAGGGGTCGAGGAGACCCAGTACTTC
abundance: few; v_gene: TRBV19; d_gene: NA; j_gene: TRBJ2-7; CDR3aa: CASSKWDIADSYEQYF; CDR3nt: TGTGCCAGTAGTAAATGGGACATTGCAGATTCCTACGAGCAGTACTTC
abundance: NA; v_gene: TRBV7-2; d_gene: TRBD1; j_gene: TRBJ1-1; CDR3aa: CASRTTGGTEAFF; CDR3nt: TGTGCCAGCAGGACAACAGGGGGAACTGAAGCTTTCTTT
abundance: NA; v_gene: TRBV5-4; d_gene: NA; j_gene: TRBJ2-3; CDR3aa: CASSPRGAGYPTDTQYF; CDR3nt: TGTGCCAGCAGCCCCCGGGGGGCGGGTTACCCCACAGATACGCAGTATTTT